This entry describes one TCR gamma chain. The TCRdb record carries a much larger clone's protein, which differs from this DNA's translation at residue 9; a read error is the likely cause, and the protein listed here is the DNA translation. TCRdb ran CATT on the RT-PCR reads. The sample contains more than 350 gamma-chain clones, around 2.2% of which appear only once. This entry is derived from a study of gamma-delta T cells after stem cell transplantation. Germline V CDR1 and CDR2: GITISATS, ISYDGTV (reference sequence). This CDR3 has 17 residues. V is TRGV9 and J is TRGJP. The sample was gamma-delta T cells. The TCR sequence derives from a human donor. It is not recorded whose cells these are; they may come from a transplant donor. The CDR3: CALWEIPQGLGKKIKVF. The DNA for the CDR3 is TGTGCCTTGTGGGAGATTCCGCAAGGGTTGGGCAAAAAAATCAAGGTATTT.